This T cell receptor beta chain was recorded in a study of T cell repertoires in cytomegalovirus infection. Notes on the study in general: Frequencies of public TCR beta families were cumulated, and this identified carriers of CMV plus the relevant HLA.

This clonotype was seen many times. What it binds is unknown. TCRdb re-analysed the reads in MiXCR, keeping a single row per CDR3 protein. The sample records about 700,000 distinct CDR3 sequences, roughly 30% being singletons. CDR1 is SGHTA, CDR2 FQGNSA, per germline. Trimming took off 0 bases at V and 3 bases at J, with 9 bases between the two ends. This CDR3 has 14 amino acids. Sequencing was performed on cultured PBMCs, taken from culture after CMV antigen stimulation. The sequence came from a human donor in good health (CMV status not recorded). Some clones in this sample may be carry-over from other donors' samples. The rearrangement uses TRBV7-2 and TRBJ2-7; no clear D gene. CDR3 sequence (DNA): TGTGCCAGCAGCTTAGCAGGGCAAAACTACGAGCAGTACTTC. Its translation: CASSLAGQNYEQYF.